This entry features one TCR beta chain sequence. The V segment lost 2 bases and the J segment 8 bases; nucleotides outside the gene matches: 4. The CDR3 totals 13 residues. Germline CDR1 reads MNHEY; CDR2 reads SMNVEV (reference sequence). The data were obtained in a study of blood T cell repertoires in COVID-19. Libraries were prepared by immunoSEQ multiplex PCR; TCRdb keeps only in-frame clonotypes and omits some of them. The sample lists about 51,000 clones; 86% were seen once. The rearrangement links TRBV27 to TRBJ1-1, with 8 bases identical to TRBD1. This sequence was found in a man in his sixties with acute or convalescent COVID-19. What was sequenced was peripheral blood. CDR3 sequence: CASSLGQGNEAFF. In DNA, the CDR3 is TGTGCCAGCAGTTTAGGACAGGGAAACGAAGCTTTCTTT.